Each of the 11 T cell receptor beta chains below was sequenced from the same sample in a study of neurological immune-mediated disorders. One entry per CDR3 protein results from TCRdb running MiXCR on the 5' RACE reads. The sample comprises under 45,000 distinct CDR3 sequences, roughly 14% of which are singletons, and approximately 4% rests with the top ten. The sequencing input was CD4+ T cells from blood. The source is a woman aged 55 to 70 with HTLV-1-associated myelopathy (HAM/TSP).

This chain uses TRBV4-2 with TRBJ2-1; D gene uncertain. The CDR3 runs 15 residues. V lost 10 bases and J 4 bases, leaving 20 bases between the germline ends. Germline V gives CDR1 LGHNA, CDR2 YNFKEQ. The CDR3 DNA reads TGTGCCAATAGCCGTAGCCGTAGCTCTTACAATGAGCAGTTCTTC. Amino acids: CANSRSRSSYNEQFF.

This clonotype appeared many times. The gene calls are TRBV29-1 and TRBJ1-2; 8 bases are shared with TRBD1. There are 18 residues in the CDR3. CDR1 and CDR2 (germline): SQVTM, ANQGSEA. After removal of 2 bases from V and 7 bases from J, the junction contained 21 bases not matched to a gene. CDR3 loop: CSVELLTGTGQGGSGYTF. In DNA form, the CDR3 reads TGCAGCGTTGAACTACTAACCGGGACAGGCCAGGGGGGATCTGGCTACACCTTC. Full variable domain (missing parts from reference TRBV29-1 and TRBJ1-2): SAVISQKPSRDICQRGTSLTIQCQVDSQVTMMFWYRQQPGQSLTLIATANQGSEATYESGFVIDKFPISRPNLTFSTLTVSNMSPEDSSIYLCSVELLTGTGQGGSGYTFGSGTRLTVV.

Worth noting for this clonotype: One base away lies a much larger clone, so this may be a sequencing read error. This chain joins TRBV11-2 and TRBJ1-6; 7 bases match TRBD1. V dropped 4 bases and J dropped 16; count of bases not matched to a gene: 25. Germline CDR1 reads SGHAT; CDR2 reads FQNNGV. The CDR3 is made up of 18 amino acids. DNA of the CDR3: TGTGCCAGCAGCTCTACGGTGGACAGGCGCTTCCAGGAACGGGGTCTCCACTTT. This gives the protein CASSSTVDRRFQERGLHF.

This clonotype was detected ten times or more. J is TRBJ2-2 and V is TRBV10-3, with 8 bases fitting TRBD2. The germline V gene encodes CDR1 ENHRY and CDR2 SYGVKD. J was trimmed by 0 bases and V by 0 bases; bases with no gene match: 0. The CDR3 is 16 amino acids. The CDR3 DNA reads as TGTGCCATCAGTGAGTCGGGACTAGCGAACACCGGGGAGCTGTTTTTT. Translating it yields CAISESGLANTGELFF.

This clonotype was counted many times. The CDR3 loop reads CASTPWGVETQYF. As DNA, the CDR3 is TGTGCCAGCACTCCTTGGGGGGTGGAGACCCAGTACTTC. The genes are TRBV2 and TRBJ2-5, with a weak D call TRBD2 (6 bases). The V and J ends lost 7 bases and 5 bases respectively, with 14 bases between them. Per the germline V gene, CDR1 is SNHLY and CDR2 is FYNNEI. CDR3 length equals 13 residues.

This clonotype was detected ten times or more. The gene calls are TRBV7-9 and TRBJ1-2; TRBD1 might be the D (5 bases). In germline, CDR1 is SEHNR, CDR2 FQNEAQ (reference sequence). V was shortened by 11 bases and J by 1 base, with 17 bases between the two germline ends. The CDR3 consists of 14 residues. The CDR3 spells CAATEGSVNYGYTF. CDR3 coding DNA: TGTGCCGCCACAGAGGGGTCCGTTAACTATGGCTACACCTTC.

This clonotype was observed at least ten times. J is TRBJ2-1 and V is TRBV10-2, with 10 bases matching TRBD2. The CDR3 contains 14 residues. Germline lookup yields CDR1 WSHSY and CDR2 SAAADI. Trimming removed 7 bases from V and 4 bases from J; junction bases left unmatched: 4. CDR3 bases: TGCGCCAGCACCCTAGCGGGGGAGTACAATGAGCAGTTCTTC. Translating it yields CASTLAGEYNEQFF.

This clonotype was counted many times. The CDR3 loop reads CSVLQGGGNTIYF. CDR3 coding DNA: TGCAGCGTGCTGCAGGGAGGAGGAAACACCATATATTTT. V gene TRBV29-1 combines with J gene TRBJ1-3; D is perhaps TRBD1 (5 bases). Germline loops: CDR1 SQVTM, CDR2 ANQGSEA. Trimming took 6 bases from V and 4 from J, leaving 13 bases between them. The CDR3 is 13 residues long. The whole variable domain, remainder taken from reference TRBV29-1 and TRBJ1-3, is SAVISQKPSRDICQRGTSLTIQCQVDSQVTMMFWYRQQPGQSLTLIATANQGSEATYESGFVIDKFPISRPNLTFSTLTVSNMSPEDSSIYLCSVLQGGGNTIYFGEGSWLTVV.

By share of the sample, this clonotype is medium-sized. The chain joins TRBV5-1 to TRBJ1-6; no definite D call. The CDR3 runs 14 residues. Trimming removed 1 base at V and 5 bases at J, with 7 bases between. CDR1 is SGHRS, CDR2 YFSETQ, per germline. CDR3 bases: TGCGCCAGCAGCTTGCGGACGGATAATTCACCCCTCCACTTT. Protein product: CASSLRTDNSPLHF.

This clonotype was seen repeatedly, ten times or more. The rearrangement joins TRBV9 to TRBJ2-3; TRBD2 matches 7 bases. Germline lookup yields CDR1 SGDLS and CDR2 YYNGEE. This CDR3 is 12 amino acids long. The junction had 1 base not matched to a gene; V was cut back by 3 bases and J by 6 bases. CDR3 nucleotides: TGTGCCAGCAGCGGGGGGGGGGATACGCAGTATTTT. Translating it yields CASSGGGDTQYF. Full variable domain (rest looked up from reference TRBV9 and TRBJ2-3): DSGVTQTPKHLITATGQRVTLRCSPRSGDLSVYWYQQSLDQGLQFLIQYYNGEERAKGNILERFSAQQFPDLHSELNLSSLELGDSALYFCASSGGGDTQYFGPGTRLTVL.

This clonotype was found many times. The rearrangement uses TRBV7-2 and TRBJ2-3, with D hard to call. Germline V gene data show CDR1 as SGHTA and CDR2 as FQGNSA. V lost 1 base, J lost 3 bases, and 11 bases lay in between. This CDR3 spans 15 amino acids. The chain's CDR3 is CASSLGVVVTDTQYF. The CDR3 DNA follows: TGTGCCAGCAGCTTAGGGGTAGTTGTTACAGATACGCAGTATTTT.